The text below deals with one TCR beta chain. Its antigen is still unknown. This record comes from a study of cytomegalovirus exposure and HLA in healthy donors. Study-level findings and limits: Sequencing likely produced, as an artifact, a cluster of highly shared sequence variants. A later analysis linked 15,000 to 20,000 TCR beta sequences to HLA alleles at 0.05 false discovery rate. Researchers reportedly found TCR beta sequences accurately predicted most subjects' HLA-A and HLA-B alleles.

The PCR ran on 60 Vbeta and 13 Jbeta primers. How the authors handled the data: Roughly 11 million shared chains were among the 80 million or so unique TCR beta chains that a later analysis counted. Clones were sequenced by immunoSEQ multiplex PCR, and TCRdb holds only the in-frame ones, with some missing. That table supplies the V and J calls and clone size; D and trimming were determined from the DNA. The table lists about 160,000 clones, over 60% of them singletons. V lost 4 bases, J lost 7 bases, and 11 bases lay in between. The CDR3 is 13 residues long. Germline V CDR1 and CDR2: SGHTA, FQGNSA. The V call is TRBV7-2, the J call TRBJ2-1, with D tentatively TRBD2 (6 bases). The sample taken for sequencing was PBMCs. The TCR was taken from a woman aged 30 to 39 in good health and CMV-seronegative. The CDR3 is CASSSSSGNEQFF. The DNA of the CDR3 is TGTGCCAGCAGCTCCTCGAGCGGGAATGAGCAGTTCTTC. The full variable domain, with the rest looked up from reference TRBV7-2 and TRBJ2-1, is GAGVSQSPSNKVTEKGKDVELRCDPISGHTALYWYRQSLGQGLEFLIYFQGNSAPDKSGLPSDRFSAERTGGSVSTLTIQRTQQEDSAVYLCASSSSSGNEQFFGPGTRLTVL.